This entry is about one TCR beta chain. The antigen this receptor binds is unknown. Base qualities are not recorded, but no much larger clone differs from it by a single base. This record belongs to a study of CD8 T cells in ankylosing spondylitis (dated by TCRdb to about 2017). In the study overall: The study set out to find disease-linked TCR variants by profiling T cell receptor beta repertoires in ankylosing spondylitis patients and healthy donors. Peripheral blood was sampled, and synovial fluid was also collected from ankylosing spondylitis patients. The whole study cohort included under 140 healthy donors and 25 ankylosing spondylitis patients.

Broader findings and caveats from the paper: Some motif variants were previously reported in synovial fluid and blood of reactive arthritis patients, suggesting common disease-initiation mechanisms. A CD8+ phenotype was shown by the disease-linked clones, which were found at relatively low frequencies in peripheral blood. A TCR beta motif made up of 7 to 9 highly homologous amino acid variants appeared to be characteristic of blood from ankylosing spondylitis patients. The disease-linked clones were reported as significantly enriched in matched synovial fluid samples from ankylosing spondylitis patients.

Looking up the germline V gene yields CDR1 SGHAT and CDR2 FQNNGV. Reading from cysteine to phenylalanine, the CDR3 counts 15 amino acids. CDR3 DNA only is kept here, 45 bases in frame from base 1. V and J are truncated by 5 bases and 5 bases respectively, leaving an intervening sequence of 18 bases. Data came from an Illumina HiSeq 2500. Quantitative 5'-RACE with molecular barcodes was the method used to prepare the TCR beta libraries. The original pipeline was this. A new computational method, built on a probabilistic model of VDJ rearrangement, was used to identify disease-linked TCR variants. TCRdb trimmed the raw reads at Q25, called clones with MiXCR and kept productive beta chains. Rows with a matching CDR3 protein are joined into one entry that keeps the most common DNA and genes. The V and J calls were determined by TCRdb, not by the authors. This sample is represented by approximately 260,000 distinct CDR3 sequences; 18% of them were singletons. The ten largest clonotypes hold approximately 32% of the sample.

The sequence came from a male donor with ankylosing spondylitis or in good health (not recorded which). The sequence is built from TRBV11-2 and TRBJ2-5, with the D gene uncertain. Sample: blood, either unsorted or a sorted T cell fraction (not recorded which). The DNA is TGTGCCAGCAGCCCCCAAAGCCAGTATATGGAGACCCAGTACTTC. Translation gives CASSPQSQYMETQYF.